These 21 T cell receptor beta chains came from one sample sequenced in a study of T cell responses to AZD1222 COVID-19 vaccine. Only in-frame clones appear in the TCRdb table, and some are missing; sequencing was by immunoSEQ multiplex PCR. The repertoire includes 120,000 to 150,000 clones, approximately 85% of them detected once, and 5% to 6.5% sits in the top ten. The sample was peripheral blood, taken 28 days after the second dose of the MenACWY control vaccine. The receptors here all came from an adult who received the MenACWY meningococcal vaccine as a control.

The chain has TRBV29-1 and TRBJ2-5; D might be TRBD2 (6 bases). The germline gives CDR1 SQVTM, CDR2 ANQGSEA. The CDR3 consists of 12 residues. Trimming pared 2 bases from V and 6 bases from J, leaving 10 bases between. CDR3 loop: CSVEKGGKTQYF. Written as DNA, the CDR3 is TGCAGCGTTGAAAAGGGCGGGAAGACCCAGTACTTC.

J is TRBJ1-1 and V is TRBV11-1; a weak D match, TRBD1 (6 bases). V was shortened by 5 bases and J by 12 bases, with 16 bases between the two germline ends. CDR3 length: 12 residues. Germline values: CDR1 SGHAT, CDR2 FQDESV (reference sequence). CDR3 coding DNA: TGTGCCAGCAGCGAAAACAGGGTACGATCTTTCTTT. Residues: CASSENRVRSFF.

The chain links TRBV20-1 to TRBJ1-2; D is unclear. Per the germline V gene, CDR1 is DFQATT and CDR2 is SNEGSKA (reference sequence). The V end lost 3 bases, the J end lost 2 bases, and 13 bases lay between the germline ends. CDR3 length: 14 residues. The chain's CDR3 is CSASWKDSNYGYTF. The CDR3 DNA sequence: TGCAGTGCTAGTTGGAAAGATTCGAACTATGGCTACACCTTC.

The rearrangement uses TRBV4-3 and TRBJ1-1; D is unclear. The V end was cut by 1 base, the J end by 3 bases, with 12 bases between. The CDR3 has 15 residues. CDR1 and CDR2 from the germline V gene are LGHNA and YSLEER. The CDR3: CASSQGIRSDTEAFF. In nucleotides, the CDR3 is TGCGCCAGCAGCCAAGGTATTAGGTCGGACACTGAAGCTTTCTTT.

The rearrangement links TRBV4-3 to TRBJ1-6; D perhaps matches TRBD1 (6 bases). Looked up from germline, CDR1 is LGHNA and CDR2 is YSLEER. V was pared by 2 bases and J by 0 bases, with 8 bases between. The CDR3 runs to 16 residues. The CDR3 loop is CASSQTDSSYNSPLHF. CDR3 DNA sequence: TGCGCCAGCAGCCAAACGGACAGCTCCTATAATTCACCCCTCCACTTT.

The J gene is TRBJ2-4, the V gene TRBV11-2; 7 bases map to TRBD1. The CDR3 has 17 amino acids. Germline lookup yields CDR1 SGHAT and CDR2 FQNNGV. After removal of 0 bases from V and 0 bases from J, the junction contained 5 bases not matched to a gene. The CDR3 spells CASSLDRAGGAKNIQYF. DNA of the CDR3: TGTGCCAGCAGCTTAGATAGGGCAGGGGGAGCCAAAAACATTCAGTACTTC.

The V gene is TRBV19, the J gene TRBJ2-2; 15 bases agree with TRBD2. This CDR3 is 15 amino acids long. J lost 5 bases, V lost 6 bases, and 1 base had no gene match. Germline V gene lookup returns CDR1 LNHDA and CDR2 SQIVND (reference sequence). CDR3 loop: CASRGLAGGTGELFF. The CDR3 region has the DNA TGTGCCAGTAGGGGACTAGCGGGAGGAACCGGGGAGCTGTTTTTT.

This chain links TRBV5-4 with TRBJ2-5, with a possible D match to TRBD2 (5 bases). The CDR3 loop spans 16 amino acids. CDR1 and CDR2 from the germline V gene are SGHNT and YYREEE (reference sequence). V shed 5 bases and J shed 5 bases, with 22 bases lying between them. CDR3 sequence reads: CASSYSANPSLETQYF. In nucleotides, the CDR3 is TGTGCCAGCAGTTATAGCGCCAATCCCTCCTTGGAGACCCAGTACTTC.

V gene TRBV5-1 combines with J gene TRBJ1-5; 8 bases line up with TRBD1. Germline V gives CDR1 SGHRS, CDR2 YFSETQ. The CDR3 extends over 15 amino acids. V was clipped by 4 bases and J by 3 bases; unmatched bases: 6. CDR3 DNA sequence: TGCGCCAGCAGCCTATCAGGGGGCGACAATCAGCCCCAGCATTTT. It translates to CASSLSGGDNQPQHF.

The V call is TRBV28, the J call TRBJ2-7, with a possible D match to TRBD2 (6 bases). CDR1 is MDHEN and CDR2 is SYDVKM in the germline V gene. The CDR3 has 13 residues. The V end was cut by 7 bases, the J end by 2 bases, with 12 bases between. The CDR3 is CASNVRTTYEQYF. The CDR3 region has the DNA TGTGCCAGCAATGTAAGGACTACCTACGAGCAGTACTTC.

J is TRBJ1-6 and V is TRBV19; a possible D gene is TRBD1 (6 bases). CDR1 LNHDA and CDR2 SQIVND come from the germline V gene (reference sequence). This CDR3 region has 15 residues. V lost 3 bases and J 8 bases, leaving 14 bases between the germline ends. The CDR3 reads CASSIGGTPYSPLHF. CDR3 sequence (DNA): TGTGCCAGTAGTATCGGCGGGACACCATATTCACCCCTCCACTTT.

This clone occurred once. CDR3 residues: CASSLAAGGETQYF. CDR3 in DNA: TGTGCCAGCAGCTTAGCCGCAGGCGGCGAGACCCAGTACTTC. The chain combines TRBV7-6 with TRBJ2-5, with no clear D. The CDR3 totals 14 residues. Trimming removed 0 bases at V and 5 bases at J, with 10 bases between. From germline, CDR1 is SGHVS and CDR2 FNYEAQ.

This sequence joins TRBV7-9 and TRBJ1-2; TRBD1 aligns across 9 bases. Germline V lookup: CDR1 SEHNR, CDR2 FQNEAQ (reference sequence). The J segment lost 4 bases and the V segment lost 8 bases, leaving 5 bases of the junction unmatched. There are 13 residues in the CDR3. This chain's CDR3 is CASGKQGAYGYTF. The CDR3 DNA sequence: TGTGCCAGCGGAAAACAGGGGGCCTATGGCTACACCTTC. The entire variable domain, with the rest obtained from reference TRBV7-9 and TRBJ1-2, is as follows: DTGVSQNPRHKITKRGQNVTFRCDPISEHNRLYWYRQTLGQGPEFLTYFQNEAQLEKSRLLSDRFSAERPKGSFSTLEIQRTEQGDSAMYLCASGKQGAYGYTFGSGTRLTVV.

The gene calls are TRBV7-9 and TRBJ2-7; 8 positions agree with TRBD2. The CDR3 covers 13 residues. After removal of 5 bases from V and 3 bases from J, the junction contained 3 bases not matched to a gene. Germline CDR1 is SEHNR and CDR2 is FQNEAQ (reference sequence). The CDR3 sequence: CASSPGTSYEQYF. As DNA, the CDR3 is TGTGCCAGCAGCCCCGGGACTAGCTACGAGCAGTACTTC.

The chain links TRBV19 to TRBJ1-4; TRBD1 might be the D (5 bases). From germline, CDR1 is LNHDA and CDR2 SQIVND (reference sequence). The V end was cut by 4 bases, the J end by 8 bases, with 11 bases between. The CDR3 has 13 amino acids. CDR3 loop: CASSRGTEEKLFF. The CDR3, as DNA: TGTGCCAGTAGTAGAGGGACCGAGGAAAAACTGTTTTTT.

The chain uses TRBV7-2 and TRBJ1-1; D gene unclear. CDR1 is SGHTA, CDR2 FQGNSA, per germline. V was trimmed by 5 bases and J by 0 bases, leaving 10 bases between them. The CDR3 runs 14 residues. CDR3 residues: CASSLTVLNTEAFF. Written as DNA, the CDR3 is TGTGCCAGCAGCCTTACAGTACTGAACACTGAAGCTTTCTTT.

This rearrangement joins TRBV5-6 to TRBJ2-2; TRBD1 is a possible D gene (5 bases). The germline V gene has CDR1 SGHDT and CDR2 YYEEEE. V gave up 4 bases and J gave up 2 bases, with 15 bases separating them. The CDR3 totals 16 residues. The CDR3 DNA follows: TGTGCCAGCAGCCTTTCTTGGACATTTAACACCGGGGAGCTGTTTTTT. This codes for CASSLSWTFNTGELFF.

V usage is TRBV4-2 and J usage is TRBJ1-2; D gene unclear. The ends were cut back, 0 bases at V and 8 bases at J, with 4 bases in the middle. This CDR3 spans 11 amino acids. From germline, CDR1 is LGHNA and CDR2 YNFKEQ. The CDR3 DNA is TGTGCCAGCAGCCAAGATAGGGGCTACACCTTC. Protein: CASSQDRGYTF.

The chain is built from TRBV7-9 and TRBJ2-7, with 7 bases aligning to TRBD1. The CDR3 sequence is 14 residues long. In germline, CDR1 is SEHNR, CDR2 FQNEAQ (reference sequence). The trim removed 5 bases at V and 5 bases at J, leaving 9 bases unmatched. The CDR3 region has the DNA TGTGCCAGCAGCGATGGGGACAGTGGGAACGAGCAGTACTTC. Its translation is CASSDGDSGNEQYF.

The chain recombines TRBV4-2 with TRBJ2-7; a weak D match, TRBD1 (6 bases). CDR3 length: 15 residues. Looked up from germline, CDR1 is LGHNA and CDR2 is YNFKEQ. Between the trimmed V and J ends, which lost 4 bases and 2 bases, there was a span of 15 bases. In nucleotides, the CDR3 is TGTGCCAGCAGCCCTAGTGAGACAGGAACCTACGAGCAGTACTTC. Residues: CASSPSETGTYEQYF.

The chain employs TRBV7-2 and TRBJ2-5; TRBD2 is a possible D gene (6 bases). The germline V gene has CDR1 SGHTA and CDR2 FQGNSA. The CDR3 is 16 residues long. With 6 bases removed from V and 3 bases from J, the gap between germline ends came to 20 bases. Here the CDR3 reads CASSRWRALDEETQYF. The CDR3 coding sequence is TGTGCCAGCAGTCGCTGGAGGGCCTTGGATGAAGAGACCCAGTACTTC.